This T cell receptor (beta chain) came from a study of blood T cell repertoires in COVID-19. Study-level information: Donors in the United States, Italy and Spain gave samples during acute or convalescent COVID-19. PBMCs, B-cell-depleted T cells, or T cells were the source of the cDNA or gDNA that made up the material.

This clone was recorded once. Germline V lookup: CDR1 SGHTA, CDR2 FQGTGA. Losses at the gene ends were 8 bases for V and 1 base for J; bases not matched to a gene: 3. The CDR3 consists of 13 residues. Authors' analysis steps: Amplification of reference gene primers provided the estimated nucleated cell counts. Method: immunoSEQ multiplex PCR; TCRdb's copy keeps in-frame clones and lacks some. Clonal size and the V and J genes are those of that table, whereas D and trimming came from the DNA. Of 150,000 to 200,000 clones detected, around 87% appear once; the ten largest clones hold just over 2.5%. In Seattle, patients joined the study during active infection and were tracked longitudinally.

This sequence originates from a woman older than 75 with COVID-19, enrolled during active disease. The chain links TRBV7-3 to TRBJ1-1, with 8 bases fitting TRBD1. Sample: peripheral blood. The CDR3 region has the DNA TGTGCCAGCGCCGGGACAGGGAACACTGAAGCTTTCTTT. Translation: CASAGTGNTEAFF.